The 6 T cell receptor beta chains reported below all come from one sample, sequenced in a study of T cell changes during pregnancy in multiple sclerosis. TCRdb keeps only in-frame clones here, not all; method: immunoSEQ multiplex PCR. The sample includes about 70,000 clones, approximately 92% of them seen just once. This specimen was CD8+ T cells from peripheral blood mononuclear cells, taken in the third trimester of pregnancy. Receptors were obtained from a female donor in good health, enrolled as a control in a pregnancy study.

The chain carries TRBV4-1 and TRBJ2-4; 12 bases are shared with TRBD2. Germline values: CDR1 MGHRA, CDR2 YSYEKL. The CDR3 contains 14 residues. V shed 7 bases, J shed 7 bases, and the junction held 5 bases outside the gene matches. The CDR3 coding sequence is TGCGCCAGCATGCCAACTAGCGGGGGGAACATTCAGTACTTC. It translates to CASMPTSGGNIQYF.

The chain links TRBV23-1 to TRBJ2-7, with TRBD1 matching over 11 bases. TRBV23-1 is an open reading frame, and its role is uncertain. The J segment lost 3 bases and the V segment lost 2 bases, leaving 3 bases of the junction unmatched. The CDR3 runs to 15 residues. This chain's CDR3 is CASSQRDRGVYEQYF. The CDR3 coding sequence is TGCGCCAGCAGTCAACGGGACAGGGGGGTCTACGAGCAGTACTTC.

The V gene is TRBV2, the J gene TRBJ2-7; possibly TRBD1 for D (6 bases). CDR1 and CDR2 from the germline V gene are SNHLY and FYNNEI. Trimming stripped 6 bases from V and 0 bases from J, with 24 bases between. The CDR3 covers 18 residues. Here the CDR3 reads CASSAKLPGHKVSYEQYF. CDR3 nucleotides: TGTGCCAGCAGCGCGAAACTTCCGGGACATAAAGTCTCCTACGAGCAGTACTTC.

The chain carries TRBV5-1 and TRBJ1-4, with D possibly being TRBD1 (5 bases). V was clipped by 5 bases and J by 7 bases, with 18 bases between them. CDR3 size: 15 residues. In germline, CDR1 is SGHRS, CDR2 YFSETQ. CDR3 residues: CASSSGFEAVEKLFF. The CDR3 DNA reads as TGCGCCAGCAGTTCAGGGTTTGAGGCGGTTGAAAAACTGTTTTTT.

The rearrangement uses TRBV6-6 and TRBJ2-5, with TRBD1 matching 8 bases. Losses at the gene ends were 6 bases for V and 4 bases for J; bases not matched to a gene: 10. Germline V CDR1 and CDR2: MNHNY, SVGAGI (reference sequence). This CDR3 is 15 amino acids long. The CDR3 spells CASSHGQGAGETQYF. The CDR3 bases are TGTGCCAGCAGCCACGGGCAGGGGGCGGGAGAGACCCAGTACTTC.

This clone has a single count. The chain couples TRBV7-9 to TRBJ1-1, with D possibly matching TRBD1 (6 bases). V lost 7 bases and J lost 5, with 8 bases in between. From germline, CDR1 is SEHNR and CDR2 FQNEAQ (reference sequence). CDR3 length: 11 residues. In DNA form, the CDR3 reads TGTGCCAGCATCGGGACAACTGAAGCTTTCTTT. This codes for CASIGTTEAFF. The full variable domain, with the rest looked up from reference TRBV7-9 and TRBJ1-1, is DTGVSQNPRHKITKRGQNVTFRCDPISEHNRLYWYRQTLGQGPEFLTYFQNEAQLEKSRLLSDRFSAERPKGSFSTLEIQRTEQGDSAMYLCASIGTTEAFFGQGTRLTVV.